The table lists the clone carrying this T cell receptor beta chain with a few counts. Its antigen is unidentified. The sample comes from a study of cytotoxic CD8 clonotypes in ibrutinib-treated CLL. Whole-study results and caveats: Clonality rose at ibrutinib response and fell back toward baseline at progression.

J was trimmed by 4 bases and V by 2 bases; bases with no gene match: 7. Per germline, CDR1 GTSNPN and CDR2 SVGIG (reference sequence). The CDR3 has 15 residues. Here immunoSEQ multiplex PCR was the method, and the copy in TCRdb shows in-frame clones only, minus some. This table holds approximately 120,000 clones, 55% to 75% found once. The rearrangement links TRBV30 to TRBJ1-5, with 8 bases fitting TRBD1. The source of this sequence is a human donor with chronic lymphocytic leukemia. The sample was PBMCs, taken after 24 months of ibrutinib treatment. The CDR3 DNA is TGTGCCTGGAGTCAGGGGACAGGCCAAAATCAGCCCCAGCATTTT. This translates into CAWSQGTGQNQPQHF. Full variable domain (rest looked up from reference TRBV30 and TRBJ1-5): SQTIHQWPATLVQPVGSPLSLECTVEGTSNPNLYWYRQAAGRGLQLLFYSVGIGQISSEVPQNLSASRPQDRQFILSSKKLLLSDSGFYLCAWSQGTGQNQPQHFGDGTRLSIL.